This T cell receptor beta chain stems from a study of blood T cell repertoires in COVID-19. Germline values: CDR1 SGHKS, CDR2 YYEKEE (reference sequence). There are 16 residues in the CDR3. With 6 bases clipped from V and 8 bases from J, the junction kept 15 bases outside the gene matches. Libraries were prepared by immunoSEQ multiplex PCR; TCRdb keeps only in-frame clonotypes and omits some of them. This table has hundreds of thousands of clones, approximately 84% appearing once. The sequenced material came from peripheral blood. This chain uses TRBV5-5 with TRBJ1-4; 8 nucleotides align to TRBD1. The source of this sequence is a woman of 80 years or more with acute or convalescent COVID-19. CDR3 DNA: TGTGCCAGCACCTCTGGACAGGGATTGAGTGACGAAAAACTGTTTTTT. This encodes CASTSGQGLSDEKLFF. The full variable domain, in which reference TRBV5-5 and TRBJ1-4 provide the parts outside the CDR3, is DAGVTQSPTHLIKTRGQQVTLRCSPISGHKSVSWYQQVLGQGPQFIFQYYEKEERGRGNFPDRFSARQFPNYSSELNVNALLLGDSALYLCASTSGQGLSDEKLFFGSGTQLSVL.